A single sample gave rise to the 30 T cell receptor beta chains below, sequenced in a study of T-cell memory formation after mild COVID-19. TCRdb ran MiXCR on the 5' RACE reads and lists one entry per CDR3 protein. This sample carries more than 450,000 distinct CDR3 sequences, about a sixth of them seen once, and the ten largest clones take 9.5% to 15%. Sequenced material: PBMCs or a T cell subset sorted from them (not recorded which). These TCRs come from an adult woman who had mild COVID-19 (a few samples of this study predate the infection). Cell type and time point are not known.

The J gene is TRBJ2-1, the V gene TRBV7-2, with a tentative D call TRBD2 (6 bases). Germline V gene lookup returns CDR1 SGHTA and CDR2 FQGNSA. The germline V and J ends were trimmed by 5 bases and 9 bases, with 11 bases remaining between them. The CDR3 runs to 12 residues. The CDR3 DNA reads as TGTGCCAGCAGCATATGGGGAGGTGAGCAGTTCTTC. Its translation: CASSIWGGEQFF.

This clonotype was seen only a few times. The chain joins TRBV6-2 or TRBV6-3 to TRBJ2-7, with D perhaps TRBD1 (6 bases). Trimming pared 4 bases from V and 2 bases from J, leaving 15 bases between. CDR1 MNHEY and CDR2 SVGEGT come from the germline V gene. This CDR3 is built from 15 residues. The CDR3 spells CASSSPGTTAYEQYF. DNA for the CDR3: TGTGCCAGCAGTTCTCCTGGGACAACGGCCTACGAGCAGTACTTC.

The CDR3 here is CASSLQLPANPSTQYF. The CDR3 nucleotides read TGTGCCAGCTCCCTCCAGCTGCCCGCTAACCCCAGTACGCAGTATTTT. V gene TRBV12-3 or TRBV12-4 combines with J gene TRBJ2-3; no reliable D call. Trimming cost V 8 bases and J 8 bases, with 26 bases left between them. The CDR3 is 16 residues long.

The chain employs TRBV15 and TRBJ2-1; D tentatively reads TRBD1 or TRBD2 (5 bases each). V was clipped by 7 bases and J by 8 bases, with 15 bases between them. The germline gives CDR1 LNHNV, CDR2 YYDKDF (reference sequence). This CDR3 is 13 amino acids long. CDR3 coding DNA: TGTGCCACCACCTCGGGACCCCTCGATGAGCAGTTCTTC. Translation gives CATTSGPLDEQFF.

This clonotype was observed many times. CDR3 amino acids: CASSLEGQLKNIQYF. The CDR3 DNA reads TGCGCCAGCAGCTTGGAGGGACAGCTGAAAAACATTCAGTACTTC. The chain recombines TRBV5-1 with TRBJ2-4; 7 bases are shared with TRBD1. Germline trimming cut 0 bases from V and 4 bases from J; bases unmatched to any gene: 4. CDR1 and CDR2 (germline): SGHRS, YFSETQ. The CDR3 has 15 amino acids.

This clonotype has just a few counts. CDR3 nucleotides: TGCGCCAGCAGCTTTCAAGCACTAGCGGGGGGGCCCAGCTCCTACAATGAGCAGTTCTTC. Translating gives CASSFQALAGGPSSYNEQFF. V and J are TRBV5-1 and TRBJ2-1; TRBD2 agrees at 13 bases. With V trimmed by 2 bases and J by 0 bases, 11 bases remained unmatched. The length of the CDR3 is 20 residues. Per the germline V gene, CDR1 is SGHRS and CDR2 is YFSETQ.

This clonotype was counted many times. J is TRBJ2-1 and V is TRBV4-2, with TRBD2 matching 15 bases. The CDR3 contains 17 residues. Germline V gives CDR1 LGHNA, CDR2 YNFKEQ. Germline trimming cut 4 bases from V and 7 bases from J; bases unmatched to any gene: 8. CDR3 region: CASSPVSGTSGRNEQFF. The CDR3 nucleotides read TGTGCCAGCAGCCCGGTCTCCGGGACTAGCGGGAGGAATGAGCAGTTCTTC.

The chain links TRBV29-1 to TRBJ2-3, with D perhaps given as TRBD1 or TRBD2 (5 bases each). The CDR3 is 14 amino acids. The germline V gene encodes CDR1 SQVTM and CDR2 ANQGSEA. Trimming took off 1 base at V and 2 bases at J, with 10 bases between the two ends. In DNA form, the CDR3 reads TGCAGCGTTGAAGGGGGGTCCGACACAGATACGCAGTATTTT. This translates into CSVEGGSDTDTQYF.

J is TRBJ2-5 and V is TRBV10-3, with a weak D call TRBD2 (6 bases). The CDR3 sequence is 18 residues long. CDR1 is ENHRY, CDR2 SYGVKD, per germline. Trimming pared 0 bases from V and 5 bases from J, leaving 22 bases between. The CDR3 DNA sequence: TGTGCCATCAGTGAGTCTTGGCGACTAGGAACTCCCGGGGAGACCCAGTACTTC. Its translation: CAISESWRLGTPGETQYF.

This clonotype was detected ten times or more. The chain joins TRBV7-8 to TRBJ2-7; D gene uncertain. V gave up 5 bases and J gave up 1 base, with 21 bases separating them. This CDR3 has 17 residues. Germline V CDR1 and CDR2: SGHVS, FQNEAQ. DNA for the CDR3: TGTGCCAGCAGCCTAACAACAGCCGACTTTCATTCCTACGAGCAGTACTTC. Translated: CASSLTTADFHSYEQYF.

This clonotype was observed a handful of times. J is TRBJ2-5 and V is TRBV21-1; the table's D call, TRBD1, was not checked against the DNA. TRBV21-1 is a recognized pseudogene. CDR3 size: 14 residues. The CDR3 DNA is TGTGCCAGCAGCAAAGACAGGGTAACGGAGACCCAGTACTTC. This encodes CASSKDRVTETQYF.

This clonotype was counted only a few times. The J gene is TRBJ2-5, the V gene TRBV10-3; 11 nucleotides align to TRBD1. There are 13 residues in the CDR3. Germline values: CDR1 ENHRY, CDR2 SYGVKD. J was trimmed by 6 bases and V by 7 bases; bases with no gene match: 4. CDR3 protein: CAITGQGAKTQYF. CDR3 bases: TGTGCCATCACCGGACAGGGGGCGAAGACCCAGTACTTC.

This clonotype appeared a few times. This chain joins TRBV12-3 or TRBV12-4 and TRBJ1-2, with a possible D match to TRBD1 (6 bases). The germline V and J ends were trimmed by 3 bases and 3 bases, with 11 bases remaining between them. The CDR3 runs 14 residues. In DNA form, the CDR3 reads TGTGCCAGCAGTTTCGGGGGCTCCTACTATGGCTACACCTTC. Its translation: CASSFGGSYYGYTF.

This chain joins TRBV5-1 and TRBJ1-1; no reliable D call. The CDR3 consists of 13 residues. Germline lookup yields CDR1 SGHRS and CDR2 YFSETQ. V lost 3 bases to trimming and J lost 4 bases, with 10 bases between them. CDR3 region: CASSSGRTTEAFF. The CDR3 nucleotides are TGCGCCAGCAGCTCGGGGAGGACCACTGAAGCTTTCTTT.

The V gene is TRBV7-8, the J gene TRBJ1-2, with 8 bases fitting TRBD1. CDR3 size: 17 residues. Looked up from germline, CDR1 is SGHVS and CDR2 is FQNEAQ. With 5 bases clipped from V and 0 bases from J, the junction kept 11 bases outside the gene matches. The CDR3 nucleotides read TGTGCCAGCAGCCCAAGACAGGGGAGCCCTTCTAACTATGGCTACACCTTC. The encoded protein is CASSPRQGSPSNYGYTF.

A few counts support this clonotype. The CDR3: CASSSGDRYGYTF. In DNA form, the CDR3 reads TGTGCCAGCAGCTCCGGGGACAGATATGGCTACACCTTC. The chain uses TRBV7-9 and TRBJ1-2; 7 bases fit TRBD1. V lost 4 bases, J lost 5 bases, and 4 bases stayed unmatched. CDR1 is SEHNR, CDR2 FQNEAQ, per germline (reference sequence). CDR3 length: 13 amino acids.

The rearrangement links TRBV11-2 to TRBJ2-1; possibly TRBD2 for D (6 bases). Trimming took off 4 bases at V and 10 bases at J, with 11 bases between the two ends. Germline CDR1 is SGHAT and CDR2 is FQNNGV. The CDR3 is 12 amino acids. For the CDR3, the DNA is TGTGCCAGCAGCTCCGCTGGGAGGGAGCAGTTCTTC. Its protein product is CASSSAGREQFF.

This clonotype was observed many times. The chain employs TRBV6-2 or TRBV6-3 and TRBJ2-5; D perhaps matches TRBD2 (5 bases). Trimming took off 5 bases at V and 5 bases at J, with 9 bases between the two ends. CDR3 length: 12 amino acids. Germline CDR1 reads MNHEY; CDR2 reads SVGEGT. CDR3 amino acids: CASSPTTETQYF. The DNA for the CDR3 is TGTGCCAGCAGTCCGACTACGGAGACCCAGTACTTC.

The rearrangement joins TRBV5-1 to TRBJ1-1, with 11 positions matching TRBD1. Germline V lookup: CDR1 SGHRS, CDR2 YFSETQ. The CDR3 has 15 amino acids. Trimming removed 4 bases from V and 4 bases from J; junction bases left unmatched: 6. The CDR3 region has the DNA TGCGCCAGCAGCACCGGACAGGGGGCCGCCACTGAAGCTTTCTTT. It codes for CASSTGQGAATEAFF.

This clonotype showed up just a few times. The CDR3 DNA follows: TGTGCCAGTTACCTAGGGGGGAGCACAGATACGCAGTATTTT. Residues: CASYLGGSTDTQYF. The V gene is TRBV12-3 or TRBV12-4, the J gene TRBJ2-3; either TRBD1 or TRBD2 may fit D (6 bases each). Trimming removed 9 bases from V and 0 bases from J, with 13 bases in between. This CDR3 has 14 amino acids.

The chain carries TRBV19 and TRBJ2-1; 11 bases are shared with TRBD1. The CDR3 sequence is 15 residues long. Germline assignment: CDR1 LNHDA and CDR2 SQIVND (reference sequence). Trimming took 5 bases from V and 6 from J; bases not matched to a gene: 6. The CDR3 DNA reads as TGTGCCAGTAGTGTCCCCGGGACAGGGGGCAATGAGCAGTTCTTC. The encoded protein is CASSVPGTGGNEQFF.

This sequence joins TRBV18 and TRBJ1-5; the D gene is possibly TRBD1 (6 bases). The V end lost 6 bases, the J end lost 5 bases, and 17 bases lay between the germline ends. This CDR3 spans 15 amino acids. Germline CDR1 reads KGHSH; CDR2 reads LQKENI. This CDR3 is CASSLDRGTHQPQHF. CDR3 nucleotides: TGTGCCAGCTCGCTCGATAGGGGGACACATCAGCCCCAGCATTTT.

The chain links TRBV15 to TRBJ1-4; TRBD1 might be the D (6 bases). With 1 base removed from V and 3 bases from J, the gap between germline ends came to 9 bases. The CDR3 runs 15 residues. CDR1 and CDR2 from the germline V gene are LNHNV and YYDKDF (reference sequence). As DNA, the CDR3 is TGTGCCACCAGCAGAGGGGGGGCGTCTAATGAAAAACTGTTTTTT. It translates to CATSRGGASNEKLFF.

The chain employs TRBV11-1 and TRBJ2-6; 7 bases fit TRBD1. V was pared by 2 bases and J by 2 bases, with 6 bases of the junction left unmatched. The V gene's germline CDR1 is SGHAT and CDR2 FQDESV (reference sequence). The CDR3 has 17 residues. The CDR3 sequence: CASSLNRGRTGANVLTF. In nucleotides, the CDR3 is TGTGCCAGCAGCTTAAACAGGGGCCGCACTGGGGCCAACGTCCTGACTTTC.

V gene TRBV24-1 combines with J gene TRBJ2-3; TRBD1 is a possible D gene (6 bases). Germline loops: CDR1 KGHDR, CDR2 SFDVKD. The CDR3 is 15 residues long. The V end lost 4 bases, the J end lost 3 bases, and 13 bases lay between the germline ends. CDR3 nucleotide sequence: TGTGCCACCAGTGACCCCCGACAGGTAACAGATACGCAGTATTTT. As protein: CATSDPRQVTDTQYF.

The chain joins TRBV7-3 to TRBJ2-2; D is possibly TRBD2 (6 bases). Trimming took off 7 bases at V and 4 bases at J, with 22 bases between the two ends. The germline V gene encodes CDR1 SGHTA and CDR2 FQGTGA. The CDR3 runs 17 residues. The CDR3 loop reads CASKNQPVSGVTGELFF. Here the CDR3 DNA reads TGTGCCAGCAAAAATCAGCCAGTTAGCGGAGTCACCGGGGAGCTGTTTTTT.

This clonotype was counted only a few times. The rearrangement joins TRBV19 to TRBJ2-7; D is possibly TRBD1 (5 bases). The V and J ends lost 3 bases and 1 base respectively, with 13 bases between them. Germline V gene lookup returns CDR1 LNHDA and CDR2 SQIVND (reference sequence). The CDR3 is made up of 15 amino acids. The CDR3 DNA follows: TGTGCCAGTAGTATCTTCCAGGGAAAGTCCTACGAGCAGTACTTC. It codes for CASSIFQGKSYEQYF.

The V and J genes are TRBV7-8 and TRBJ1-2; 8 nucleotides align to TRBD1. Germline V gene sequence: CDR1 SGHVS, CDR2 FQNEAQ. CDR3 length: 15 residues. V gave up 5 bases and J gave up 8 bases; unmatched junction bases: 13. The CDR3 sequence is CASSPGQAYRGGYTF. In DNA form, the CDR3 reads TGTGCCAGCAGCCCGGGACAGGCTTACCGTGGAGGCTACACCTTC.

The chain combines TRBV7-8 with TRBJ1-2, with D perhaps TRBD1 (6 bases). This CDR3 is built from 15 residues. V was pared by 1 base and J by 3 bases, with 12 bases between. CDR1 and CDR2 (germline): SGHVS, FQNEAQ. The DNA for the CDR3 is TGTGCCAGCAGCTTAGGGATACAGGGTGACTATGGCTACACCTTC. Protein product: CASSLGIQGDYGYTF.

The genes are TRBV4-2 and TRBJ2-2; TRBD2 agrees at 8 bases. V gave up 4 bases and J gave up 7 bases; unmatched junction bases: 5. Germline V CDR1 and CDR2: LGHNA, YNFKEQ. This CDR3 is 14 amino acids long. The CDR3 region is CASSPGLGGGELFF. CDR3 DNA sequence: TGTGCCAGCAGCCCGGGACTAGGAGGCGGGGAGCTGTTTTTT.